A single sample gave rise to the 21 T cell receptor beta chains below, sequenced in a study of OX40 agonist ivuxolimab in advanced cancers. The library came from the immunoSEQ multiplex PCR assay. The clones in this table, taken by TCRdb from immuneACCESS, are in-frame only. Not every clone is retained; where verified, under half of the shortfall comes from an unresolved V gene, and the cause of the rest is unknown. This sample lists some 70,000 clones; less than 90% were detected once. The ten largest clones add up to approximately 0.98% of the sample. The specimen was CD4+ or CD8+ T cells sorted from blood, collected in a trial of the OX40 agonist ivuxolimab. Every receptor here comes from an adult with an advanced solid tumor such as melanoma, head and neck, liver or kidney cancer.

The V gene is TRBV18, the J gene TRBJ1-2; 7 nucleotides align to TRBD1. Germline V CDR1 and CDR2: KGHSH, LQKENI. V lost 5 bases and J lost 3; bases outside the gene matches: 15. CDR3 length: 17 residues. In nucleotides, the CDR3 is TGTGCCAGCTCAACGGTTCCTGGGACAGCACTGGACTATGGCTACACCTTC. This encodes CASSTVPGTALDYGYTF. Full variable domain (rest looked up from reference TRBV18 and TRBJ1-2): NAGVMQNPRHLVRRRGQEARLRCSPMKGHSHVYWYRQLPEEGLKFMVYLQKENIIDESGMPKERFSAEFPKEGPSILRIQQVVRGDSAAYFCASSTVPGTALDYGYTFGSGTRLTVV.

This chain links TRBV7-2 with TRBJ2-5; the D gene is possibly TRBD1 (5 bases). Germline V gene sequence: CDR1 SGHTA, CDR2 FQGNSA. The CDR3 consists of 14 residues. Trimming shortened V by 2 bases and J by 11 bases, and 18 bases separated the two germline ends. In nucleotides, the CDR3 is TGTGCCAGCAGCTTACAGGGCTTCTACGGGCAGCAGTACTTC. Translated: CASSLQGFYGQQYF.

The V gene is TRBV9, the J gene TRBJ2-1, with 10 bases lining up with TRBD2. After removal of 0 bases from V and 5 bases from J, the junction contained 14 bases not matched to a gene. The CDR3 consists of 19 residues. Germline CDR1 is SGDLS and CDR2 is YYNGEE. DNA of the CDR3: TGTGCCAGCAGCGTAGGCAACCAAGGGGGGACTAGCGCAAACAATGAGCAGTTCTTC. Amino acids: CASSVGNQGGTSANNEQFF.

The rearrangement links TRBV18 to TRBJ1-6; 8 bases agree with TRBD1. CDR1 and CDR2 (germline): KGHSH, LQKENI. V lost 0 bases, J lost 10 bases, and 8 bases stayed unmatched. There are 16 residues in the CDR3. CDR3 residues: CASSPPSRGLVSPLHF. The DNA for the CDR3 is TGTGCCAGCTCACCACCTAGCAGGGGGCTTGTCTCACCCCTCCACTTT.

The chain recombines TRBV14 with TRBJ1-2; D unclear. Germline V CDR1 and CDR2: SGHDN, FVKESK. The CDR3 has 14 amino acids. V was cut by 5 bases and J by 11 bases, with 21 bases left in between. CDR3 nucleotides: TGTGCCAGCAGCTTGTCTCCAGTGGTTTCGGCTTACACCTTC. The encoded protein is CASSLSPVVSAYTF.

The V and J genes are TRBV4-3 and TRBJ2-5; D tentatively fits TRBD1 or TRBD2 (5 bases each). The germline gives CDR1 LGHNA, CDR2 YSLEER. The length of the CDR3 is 17 residues. Trimming took 0 bases from V and 2 from J, leaving 16 bases between them. Here the CDR3 reads CASSQDGASGRQETQYF. The DNA for the CDR3 is TGCGCCAGCAGCCAAGATGGGGCAAGCGGCAGGCAAGAGACCCAGTACTTC.

This chain links TRBV27 with TRBJ2-7; 8 bases map to TRBD2. The CDR3 sequence is 13 residues long. V trimming: 6 bases; J trimming: 2 bases; junction bases outside the gene matches: 3. CDR1 is MNHEY, CDR2 SMNVEV, per germline (reference sequence). The CDR3 sequence is CASSPTSAYEQYF. CDR3 nucleotides: TGTGCCAGCAGCCCGACTAGCGCCTACGAGCAGTACTTC.

This clone was seen a few times. The chain couples TRBV20-1 to TRBJ1-1; the match to TRBD1 covers 7 bases. Germline values: CDR1 DFQATT, CDR2 SNEGSKA (reference sequence). The CDR3 length is 11 residues. The J segment lost 11 bases and the V segment lost 6 bases, leaving 9 bases of the junction unmatched. CDR3 DNA: TGCAGTGCGAGTGGGACAGTCGAGGCTTTCTTT. As protein: CSASGTVEAFF.

The chain carries TRBV9 and TRBJ2-2; D is possibly TRBD1 (6 bases). This CDR3 comprises 15 residues. The germline V gene has CDR1 SGDLS and CDR2 YYNGEE. Trimming shortened V by 4 bases and J by 6 bases, and 16 bases separated the two germline ends. CDR3 coding DNA: TGTGCCAGCAGCCCCCAGGGGAGCCGGGCCGGGGAGCTGTTTTTT. Amino acids: CASSPQGSRAGELFF.

The chain links TRBV4-2 to TRBJ1-2; the match to TRBD1 covers 11 bases. CDR1 is LGHNA and CDR2 is YNFKEQ in the germline V gene. J lost 7 bases, V lost 4 bases, and 8 bases had no gene match. The CDR3 has 15 amino acids. This CDR3 is CASSRPGQGGRGYTF. The CDR3 DNA sequence: TGTGCCAGCAGCCGCCCGGGACAGGGGGGCCGTGGCTACACCTTC.

The V and J genes are TRBV10-3 and TRBJ2-5; 9 nucleotides agree with TRBD2. Trimming cost V 6 bases and J 4 bases; bases outside gene matches: 3. The CDR3 length is 13 residues. Per germline, CDR1 ENHRY and CDR2 SYGVKD. In nucleotides, the CDR3 is TGTGCCATCAGGGGAGCGGGGGGAGAGACCCAGTACTTC. It specifies CAIRGAGGETQYF.

In the case of this clone: Different DNA sequences within this sample yield the same CDR3. The chain couples TRBV6-5 to TRBJ1-2; D remains ambiguous. The V gene's germline CDR1 is MNHEY and CDR2 SVGAGI. The V gene lost 8 bases and the J gene lost 5 bases, with 9 bases spanning the gap. The CDR3 is made up of 11 amino acids. As DNA, the CDR3 is TGTGCCAGCCGGGGATTGTATGGCTACACCTTC. Its translation is CASRGLYGYTF.

This chain connects TRBV25-1 to TRBJ2-2; tentatively, D is TRBD1 or TRBD2 (5 bases each). This CDR3 region has 18 residues. Germline V gene data show CDR1 as MGHDK and CDR2 as SYGVNS. The V end was cut by 8 bases, the J end by 6 bases, with 28 bases between. CDR3 sequence (DNA): TGTGCCAGCTGCACCTCCGGGACCAGCTCGACACAGGCCGGGGAGCTGTTTTTT. Encoded protein: CASCTSGTSSTQAGELFF.

This chain joins TRBV10-3 and TRBJ2-5, with 7 nucleotides matching TRBD2. Germline loops: CDR1 ENHRY, CDR2 SYGVKD. The CDR3 sequence is 14 residues long. With V trimmed by 3 bases and J by 3 bases, 4 bases remained unmatched. The CDR3 reads CAISEIGGEETQYF. DNA of the CDR3: TGTGCCATCAGTGAAATTGGGGGGGAAGAGACCCAGTACTTC.

This clone is a singleton in its sample. This sequence joins TRBV19 and TRBJ1-5; 7 bases align to TRBD1. V dropped 4 bases and J dropped 7; count of bases not matched to a gene: 13. Germline V gene sequence: CDR1 LNHDA, CDR2 SQIVND (reference sequence). The CDR3 consists of 16 residues. CDR3 amino acids: CASSTPGQGDGQPQHF. CDR3 coding DNA: TGTGCCAGTAGTACTCCCGGGCAGGGGGATGGACAGCCCCAGCATTTT.

The chain has TRBV6-5 and TRBJ1-2; D unresolved. Germline assignment: CDR1 MNHEY and CDR2 SVGAGI. This CDR3 contains 12 residues. V lost 7 bases, J lost 5 bases, and 11 bases lay in between. The CDR3 region is CASTQGGYGYTF. In nucleotides, the CDR3 is TGTGCCAGCACCCAAGGAGGGTATGGCTACACCTTC.

With regard to this clone: A junction end diverges from the germline sequence, so it may reflect a read error. This same CDR3 is encoded by further DNA sequences in the sample. The V gene is TRBV11-3, the J gene TRBJ2-7, with unresolved D. This CDR3 contains 13 residues. The germline CDR1 and CDR2 sequences are SGHNT and YENEEA. CDR3 amino acids: CASSLEPRREQYF. Written as DNA, the CDR3 is TGTGCCAGCAGCCTAGAGCCGCGGCGGGAGCAGTACTTC.

The chain uses TRBV7-9 and TRBJ2-4; unclear D gene. Germline lookup yields CDR1 SEHNR and CDR2 FQNEAQ (reference sequence). The V gene lost 5 bases and the J gene lost 1 base, with 12 bases spanning the gap. The CDR3 totals 15 residues. Here the CDR3 reads CASSPAMGAKNIQYF. The DNA for the CDR3 is TGTGCCAGCAGCCCTGCGATGGGGGCCAAAAACATTCAGTACTTC. Variable domain in full (rest from reference TRBV7-9 and TRBJ2-4): DTGVSQNPRHKITKRGQNVTFRCDPISEHNRLYWYRQTLGQGPEFLTYFQNEAQLEKSRLLSDRFSAERPKGSFSTLEIQRTEQGDSAMYLCASSPAMGAKNIQYFGAGTRLSVL.

The chain carries TRBV29-1 and TRBJ1-2, with 9 bases identical to TRBD1. Germline CDR1 and CDR2: SQVTM and ANQGSEA. The CDR3 runs to 12 residues. V was pared by 3 bases and J by 4 bases, with 0 bases of the junction left unmatched. In nucleotides, the CDR3 is TGCAGCGTTGAGGACAGGGGCTATGGCTACACCTTC. This gives the protein CSVEDRGYGYTF.

The chain recombines TRBV19 with TRBJ1-5; 8 bases line up with TRBD1. Losses at the gene ends were 6 bases for V and 1 base for J; bases not matched to a gene: 8. Per germline, CDR1 LNHDA and CDR2 SQIVND (reference sequence). The CDR3 is 16 residues long. CDR3 nucleotides: TGTGCCAGTAGCATTACAGGGGGAACAAGCAATCAGCCCCAGCATTTT. The encoded protein is CASSITGGTSNQPQHF.

The rearrangement joins TRBV28 to TRBJ1-2; 10 bases are shared with TRBD1. Germline CDR1 is MDHEN and CDR2 is SYDVKM. The CDR3 runs to 17 residues. V trimming: 2 bases; J trimming: 13 bases; junction bases outside the gene matches: 19. CDR3: CASSLGLPSGTGEDGTF. In DNA, the CDR3 is TGTGCCAGCAGTTTAGGCCTACCCTCCGGGACAGGGGAGGATGGCACCTTC.